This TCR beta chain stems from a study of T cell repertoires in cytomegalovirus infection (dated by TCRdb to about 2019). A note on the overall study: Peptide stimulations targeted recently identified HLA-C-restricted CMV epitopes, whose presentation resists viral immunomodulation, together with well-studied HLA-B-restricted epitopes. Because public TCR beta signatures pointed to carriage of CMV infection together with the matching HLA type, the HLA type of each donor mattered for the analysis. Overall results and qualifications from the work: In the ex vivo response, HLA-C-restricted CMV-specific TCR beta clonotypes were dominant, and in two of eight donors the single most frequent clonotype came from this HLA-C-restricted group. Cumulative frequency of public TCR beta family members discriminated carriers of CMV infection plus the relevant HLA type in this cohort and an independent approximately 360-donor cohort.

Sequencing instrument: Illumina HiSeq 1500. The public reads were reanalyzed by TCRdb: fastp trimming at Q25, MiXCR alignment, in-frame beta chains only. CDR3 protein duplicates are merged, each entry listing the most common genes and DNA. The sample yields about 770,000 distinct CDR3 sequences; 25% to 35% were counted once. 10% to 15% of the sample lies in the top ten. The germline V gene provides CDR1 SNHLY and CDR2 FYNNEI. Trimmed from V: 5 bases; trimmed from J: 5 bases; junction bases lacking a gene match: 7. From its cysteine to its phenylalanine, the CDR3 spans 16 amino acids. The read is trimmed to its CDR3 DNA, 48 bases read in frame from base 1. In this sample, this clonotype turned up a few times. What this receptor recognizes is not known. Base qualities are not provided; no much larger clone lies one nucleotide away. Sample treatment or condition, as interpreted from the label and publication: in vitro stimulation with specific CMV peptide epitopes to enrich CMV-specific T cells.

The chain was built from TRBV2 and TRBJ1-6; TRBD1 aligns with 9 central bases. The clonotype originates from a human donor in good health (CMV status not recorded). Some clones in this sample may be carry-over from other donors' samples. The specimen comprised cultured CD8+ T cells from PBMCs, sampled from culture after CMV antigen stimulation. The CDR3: CASSISGTGHNSPLHF. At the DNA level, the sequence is TGTGCCAGCAGTATTTCGGGGACAGGGCATAATTCACCCCTCCACTTT.